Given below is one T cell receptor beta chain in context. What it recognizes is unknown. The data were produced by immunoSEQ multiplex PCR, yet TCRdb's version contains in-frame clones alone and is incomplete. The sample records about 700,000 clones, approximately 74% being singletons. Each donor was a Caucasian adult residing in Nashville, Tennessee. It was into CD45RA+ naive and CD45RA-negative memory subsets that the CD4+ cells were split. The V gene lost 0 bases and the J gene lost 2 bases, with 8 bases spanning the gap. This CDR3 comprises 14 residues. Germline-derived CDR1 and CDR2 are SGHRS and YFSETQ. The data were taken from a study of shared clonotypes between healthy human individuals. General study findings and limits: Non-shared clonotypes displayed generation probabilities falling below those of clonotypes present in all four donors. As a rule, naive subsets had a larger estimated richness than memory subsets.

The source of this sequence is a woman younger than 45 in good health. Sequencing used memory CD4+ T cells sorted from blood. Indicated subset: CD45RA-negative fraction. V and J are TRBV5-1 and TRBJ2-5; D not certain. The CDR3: CASSLGTPQETQYF. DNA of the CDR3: TGCGCCAGCAGCTTGGGGACGCCGCAAGAGACCCAGTACTTC.